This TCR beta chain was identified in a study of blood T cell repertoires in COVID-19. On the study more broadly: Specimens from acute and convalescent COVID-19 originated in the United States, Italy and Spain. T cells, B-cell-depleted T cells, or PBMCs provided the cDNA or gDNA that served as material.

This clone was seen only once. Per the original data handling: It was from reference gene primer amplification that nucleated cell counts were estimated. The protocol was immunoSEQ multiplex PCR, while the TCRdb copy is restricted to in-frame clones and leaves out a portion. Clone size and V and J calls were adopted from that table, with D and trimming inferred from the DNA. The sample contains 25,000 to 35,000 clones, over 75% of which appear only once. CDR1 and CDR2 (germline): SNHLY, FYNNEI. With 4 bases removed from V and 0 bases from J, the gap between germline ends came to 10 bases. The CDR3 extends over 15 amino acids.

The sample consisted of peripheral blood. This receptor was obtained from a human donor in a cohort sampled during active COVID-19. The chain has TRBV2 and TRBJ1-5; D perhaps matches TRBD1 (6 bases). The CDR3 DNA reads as TGTGCCAGCAGTGGGGAGGGACATAGCAATCAGCCCCAGCATTTT. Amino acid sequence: CASSGEGHSNQPQHF. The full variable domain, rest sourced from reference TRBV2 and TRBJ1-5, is EPEVTQTPSHQVTQMGQEVILRCVPISNHLYFYWYRQILGQKVEFLVSFYNNEISEKSEIFDDQFSVERPDGSNFTLKIRSTKLEDSAMYFCASSGEGHSNQPQHFGDGTRLSIL.